The clone carrying this T cell receptor (beta chain) was recorded a few times. The V gene lost 7 bases and the J gene lost 10 bases, with 14 bases spanning the gap. CDR1 and CDR2 from the germline V gene are SGHRS and YFSETQ. The CDR3 runs 12 residues. A second 7 to 11 cycle PCR used barcoded and J-beta primers. A single record per CDR3 protein comes from TCRdb applying MiXCR to the 5' RACE reads. The sample shows about 1.7 million distinct CDR3 sequences, 28% of them seen only once. This specimen belongs to a study of blood T cells in healthy people across ages. The sequence was obtained from a woman younger than 45 in good health. Input material: blood. The rearrangement joins TRBV5-1 to TRBJ1-4; tentatively, D is TRBD1 (6 bases). The CDR3 DNA follows: TGCGCCAGCGGGGAACAGGGAGGAAAACTGTTTTTT. It translates to CASGEQGGKLFF.